The source of this T cell receptor beta chain is a study of neurological immune-mediated disorders. The cDNA was generated by 5'RACE with 10-nucleotide random UMIs. Each CDR3 protein gets one entry after TCRdb re-called the 5' RACE reads with MiXCR. The sample has 55,000 to 85,000 distinct CDR3 sequences; 2.5% to 4% are singletons. The unsorted libraries originated from 2 million PBMCs kept at -80 C. This clonotype was recorded at least ten times. The antigen is not known. The study's findings and limits: HTLV-1-associated myelopathy had the most TCR clonal expansion, whereas multiple sclerosis had the least (lower than in healthy controls). Phylogenetic analysis grouped 18 of 34 multiple sclerosis patients' repertoires together, suggesting a possible repertoire signature.

The source is a woman aged 45-60 years with multiple sclerosis. The material sequenced was PBMCs.

In DNA form, the CDR3 reads TGTGCCAGCAGCCGTCCTTTTCCAAGTACGGAGACCCAGTACTTC. Translated, it gives CASSRPFPSTETQYF. J is TRBJ2-5 and V is TRBV7-2; unclear D gene. CDR3 length equals 15 residues. CDR1 SGHTA and CDR2 FQGNSA come from the germline V gene. V was cut by 5 bases and J by 5 bases, with 18 bases left in between.